These 10 T cell receptor beta chains share one sample of origin, sequenced in a study of regulatory T cells in long-lasting Graves disease. As for time point: newly diagnosed GD, antithyroid drugs for less than 3 months. After RNA was extracted from PBMCs, the TCR library was made from it. For TCR beta, libraries came from iRepertoire HTBI primers and Arm-PCR of CDR3 regions. TCRdb reprocessed the multiplex PCR reads via MiXCR and lists one record per CDR3 protein. The sample records fewer than 650,000 distinct CDR3 sequences, about 15% being singletons. This sample also belongs to another study, concerning T cells in Graves' hyperthyroidism and ophthalmopathy.

Here the sequenced sample was peripheral blood mononuclear cells (PBMCs), taken at new diagnosis, from a patient treated with antithyroid drugs. These receptors originate from a man aged 18 to 30 with Graves disease.

The V and J genes are TRBV28 and TRBJ1-1; D is unclear. The CDR3 consists of 17 residues. V lost 6 bases, J lost 1 base, and 21 bases lay in between. In germline, CDR1 is MDHEN, CDR2 SYDVKM. The CDR3 sequence is CASSPVRDLLGNTEAFF. The CDR3 region has the DNA TGTGCCAGCAGCCCCGTAAGAGACCTCCTGGGGAACACTGAAGCTTTCTTT.

Turning to this clonotype: Given a much more abundant clone one base away, this may be a read error. The rearrangement uses TRBV10-3 and TRBJ1-1; D unclear. Germline lookup yields CDR1 ENHRY and CDR2 SYGVKD. Trimming left V 4 bases short and J 5 bases short, with 8 bases between. The CDR3 is 12 amino acids. CDR3 DNA sequence: TGTGCCATCAGTGGCCGGAGAACTGAAGCTTTCTTT. Protein product: CAISGRRTEAFF.

The rearrangement uses TRBV7-3 and TRBJ2-1, with 12 positions matching TRBD2. There are 15 residues in the CDR3. Unmatched junction bases numbered 7, after V lost 5 bases and J lost 8 bases. From germline, CDR1 is SGHTA and CDR2 FQGTGA. CDR3 sequence (DNA): TGTGCCAGCAGCGAAGGACTAGCGGGATATGATGAGCAGTTCTTC. Translation: CASSEGLAGYDEQFF.

This clonotype was recorded many times. This chain joins TRBV27 and TRBJ1-2; a possible D gene is TRBD1 (6 bases). Trimming removed 5 bases from V and 0 bases from J, with 13 bases in between. CDR3 length equals 15 residues. Germline assignment: CDR1 MNHEY and CDR2 SMNVEV (reference sequence). CDR3 DNA sequence: TGTGCCAGCAGTCCGGGGGACATGCCTAACTATGGCTACACCTTC. The encoded protein is CASSPGDMPNYGYTF.

The rearrangement joins TRBV5-4 to TRBJ2-5; TRBD1 aligns across 11 bases. Trimming removed 4 bases from V and 4 bases from J; junction bases left unmatched: 6. Germline lookup yields CDR1 SGHNT and CDR2 YYREEE (reference sequence). The length of the CDR3 is 15 residues. The DNA for the CDR3 is TGTGCCAGCAGCCTGGACAGGGGGCTTTCAGAGACCCAGTACTTC. Protein product: CASSLDRGLSETQYF.

This sequence joins TRBV11-2 and TRBJ2-1, with D possibly being TRBD2 (6 bases). Trimming removed 2 bases at V and 4 bases at J, with 12 bases between. CDR3 length equals 15 residues. Per the germline V gene, CDR1 is SGHAT and CDR2 is FQNNGV. CDR3 residues: CASSLYSGNYNEQFF. The CDR3 nucleotides are TGTGCCAGCAGCTTATATAGCGGAAATTACAATGAGCAGTTCTTC.

This clonotype has at least ten counts. The chain links TRBV3-1 to TRBJ1-1; the match to TRBD1 covers 9 bases. Germline assignment: CDR1 LGHDT and CDR2 YNNKEL (reference sequence). V gave up 3 bases and J gave up 1 base; unmatched junction bases: 3. This CDR3 has 15 residues. CDR3 protein: CASSQGGQGNTEAFF. For the CDR3, the DNA is TGTGCCAGCAGCCAGGGGGGACAGGGGAACACTGAAGCTTTCTTT.

This clonotype has just a few counts. The rearrangement uses TRBV7-2 and TRBJ1-6; D is possibly TRBD1 (5 bases). This CDR3 region has 17 residues. From germline, CDR1 is SGHTA and CDR2 FQGNSA. Trimming cost V 5 bases and J 4 bases, with 18 bases left between them. This CDR3 is CASSLDRDGRYNSPLHF. CDR3 coding DNA: TGTGCCAGCAGCCTTGACCGGGACGGCCGATATAATTCACCCCTCCACTTT.

This clonotype has at least ten counts. The V and J genes are TRBV12-3 or TRBV12-4 and TRBJ1-4; no definite D call. CDR3 size: 13 residues. The V and J ends lost 2 bases and 6 bases respectively, with 7 bases between them. The CDR3 reads CASSLLGYEKLFF. As DNA, the CDR3 is TGTGCCAGCAGTTTACTAGGCTATGAAAAACTGTTTTTT.

This clonotype was counted at least ten times. The rearrangement joins TRBV12-3 or TRBV12-4 to TRBJ2-5; 7 positions match TRBD2. The CDR3 is made up of 13 amino acids. The CDR3 here is CASGGSVVETQYF. The CDR3 DNA sequence: TGTGCTTCGGGGGGTAGCGTGGTAGAGACCCAGTACTTC.